This T cell receptor beta chain was captured by sequencing in a study of blood T cell repertoires in COVID-19. CDR1 SGDLS and CDR2 YYNGEE come from the germline V gene. Trimming left V 4 bases short and J 2 bases short, with 13 bases between. CDR3 size: 15 residues. This clone has more than one count but fewer than ten. Measured with immunoSEQ multiplex PCR; TCRdb has only the in-frame clones, and not every one. Counted here are roughly 45,000 clones, roughly 93% occurring once; the ten biggest clones make up 0.9% to 1.1%. The sequenced material came from peripheral blood. The TCR comes from a man in his sixties with COVID-19, enrolled during active disease. The chain is built from TRBV9 and TRBJ1-5; D possibly corresponds to TRBD1 (6 bases). The CDR3 region has the DNA TGTGCCAGCAGCCAAGGGACACTAGGCAATCAGCCCCAGCATTTT. Protein: CASSQGTLGNQPQHF. Full variable domain (missing parts from reference TRBV9 and TRBJ1-5): DSGVTQTPKHLITATGQRVTLRCSPRSGDLSVYWYQQSLDQGLQFLIQYYNGEERAKGNILERFSAQQFPDLHSELNLSSLELGDSALYFCASSQGTLGNQPQHFGDGTRLSIL.